The table lists the clone carrying this T cell receptor (beta chain) with many counts. Antigen unknown. These data are taken from a study of blood T cells in healthy people across ages. Study conclusions and caveats: PBMCs went unsorted, and a conclusive naive versus antigen-experienced comparison was therefore prevented.

Using a J-beta primer mix together with a sample-barcoded 5' primer, a second PCR was run for 7 to 11 cycles. TCRdb re-derived calls from the 5' RACE reads in MiXCR, one entry per CDR3 protein. Of fewer than 700,000 distinct CDR3 sequences detected, 47% appear once; the ten largest clones hold 20% to 25%. The trim removed 4 bases at V and 4 bases at J, leaving 10 bases unmatched. CDR1 is MNHEY, CDR2 SVGAGI, per germline. This CDR3 comprises 16 residues. The genes are TRBV6-5 and TRBJ1-2; 9 bases line up with TRBD1. The sequenced sample was blood. This TCR derives from an elderly man in good health. The CDR3 DNA sequence: TGTGCCAGCAGTTCCGTCCCGGGACAGGGCAGCTATGGCTACACCTTC. Translation gives CASSSVPGQGSYGYTF.